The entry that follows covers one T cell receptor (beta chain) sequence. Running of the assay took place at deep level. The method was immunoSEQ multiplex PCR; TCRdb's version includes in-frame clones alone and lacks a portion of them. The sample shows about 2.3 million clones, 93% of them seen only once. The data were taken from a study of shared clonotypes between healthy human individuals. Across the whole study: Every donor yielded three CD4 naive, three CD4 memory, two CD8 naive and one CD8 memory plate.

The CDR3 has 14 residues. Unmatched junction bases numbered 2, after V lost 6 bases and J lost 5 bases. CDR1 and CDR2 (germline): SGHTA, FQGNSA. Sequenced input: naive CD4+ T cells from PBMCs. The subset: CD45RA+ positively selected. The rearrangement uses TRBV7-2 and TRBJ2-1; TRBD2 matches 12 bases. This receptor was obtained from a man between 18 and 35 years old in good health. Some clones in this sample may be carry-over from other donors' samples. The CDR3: CASRRTSGNNEQFF. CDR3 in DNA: TGTGCCAGCAGGAGGACTAGCGGGAACAATGAGCAGTTCTTC.